This T cell receptor beta chain appears in the sequencing data of a study of identical twins. The V gene lost 3 bases and the J gene lost 2 bases, with 13 bases spanning the gap. CDR1 and CDR2 from the germline V gene are KGHSH and LQKENI. The CDR3 consists of 15 residues. This clonotype was counted between two and nine times. TCRdb re-analysed the 5' RACE reads in MiXCR, keeping a single row per CDR3 protein. The sample comprises hundreds of thousands of distinct CDR3 sequences, less than 9% of which are singletons, and roughly 1.5% rests with the top ten. The same data also went into a second study, on yellow fever vaccine responses in identical twins.

This clonotype originated in a woman aged 18-35 years in good health. The chain uses TRBV18 and TRBJ2-5; D might be TRBD2 (5 bases). The sequencing sample was made of PBMCs. This CDR3 is CASSPRGSWQETQYF. The CDR3 nucleotides are TGTGCCAGCTCACCGAGAGGGAGTTGGCAAGAGACCCAGTACTTC. Full variable domain (remainder filled in from reference TRBV18 and TRBJ2-5): NAGVMQNPRHLVRRRGQEARLRCSPMKGHSHVYWYRQLPEEGLKFMVYLQKENIIDESGMPKERFSAEFPKEGPSILRIQQVVRGDSAAYFCASSPRGSWQETQYFGPGTRLLVL.